The T cell receptor (beta chain) under discussion was sequenced for a study of blood T cell repertoires in COVID-19. Study overall: Italy, Spain and the United States were the sources of the convalescent and acute COVID-19 samples.

Clones were read by immunoSEQ multiplex PCR, and TCRdb kept only the in-frame ones, dropping some. The table includes 350,000 to 550,000 clones, 80% to 90% detected once. Germline V lookup: CDR1 SGHDT, CDR2 YYEEEE. V was clipped by 5 bases and J by 6 bases, with 9 bases between them. This CDR3 comprises 12 residues. The sample taken for sequencing was PBMCs or T cells enriched from blood (not recorded which). This TCR was sampled from a man between 25 and 39 years old who had recovered from COVID-19. The V and J genes are TRBV5-6 and TRBJ2-1; the D is unclear. In nucleotides, the CDR3 is TGTGCCAGCAGATACGGAGTCAATGAGCAGTTCTTC. It encodes CASRYGVNEQFF.